The T cell receptor beta chain under discussion was sequenced for a study of technical replicates of blood from several donors. Libraries were prepared by immunoSEQ multiplex PCR; TCRdb keeps only in-frame clonotypes and omits some of them. The sample lists more than 90,000 clones, approximately 95% occurring once. This clone was seen a single time. V lost 8 bases, J lost 0 bases, and 11 bases lay in between. Germline CDR1 MNHEY, CDR2 SVGAGI. The CDR3 sequence is 14 residues long. The V and J genes are TRBV6-5 and TRBJ1-5; D is undetermined. The TCR was taken from a human donor in good health. Sequencing was done on a sample of T cells isolated from PBMCs. The CDR3 sequence is CASSLEYSNQPQHF. The CDR3 nucleotides read TGTGCCAGCTCCCTCGAGTATAGCAATCAGCCCCAGCATTTT.